The entry below gives a single T cell receptor beta chain sequence along with its context. Its antigen is still unknown. A much larger clonotype is one base distant, so this may be a read error. The junction shows trimming of 6 bases on V and 7 bases on J, plus 10 bases between the germline ends. From the cysteine through the phenylalanine, the CDR3 covers 12 amino acids. Only the CDR3 region is kept as DNA, spanning 36 bases read in frame from base 1. Based on the germline V gene (reference sequence), the CDR1 and CDR2 sequences are SEHNR and FQNEAQ. This entry belongs to a study of T-cell memory formation after mild COVID-19 (dated by TCRdb to about 2021). At the level of the whole study: Most TCR sequence clusters were specific to one of the two donors. The cohort was made up of two young adult volunteers, one female and one male, who were previously healthy. Longitudinal TCRalpha and TCRbeta repertoire sequencing tracked T-cell clones expanding and contracting after mild COVID-19 in a couple of donors.

For sequencing, an Illumina NovaSeq 6000 was employed. cDNA libraries for TCRalpha and TCRbeta were prepared by 5'RACE using constant-segment primers, with sample barcodes and unique molecular identifiers added. RNA was extracted from every sample with Trizol reagent. Libraries were amplified in two PCR steps, with a second sample barcode and Illumina TruSeq adapters added in the second step. Sequencing of the libraries was done on an Illumina NovaSeq, producing 2 x 150 bp paired-end reads. Concerning the study's data processing: The reads were demultiplexed and collapsed into UMI-guided consensus sequences using migec v1.2.7. Using mixcr v2.1.11, UMI consensuses were aligned to TRA and TRB V and J templates and then assembled into clonotypes. Expanded or contracted clonotypes were those called significant by both edgeR and NoisET, with noise models trained on biological replicates. For edgeR calls, the cutoffs were a false discovery rate-adjusted p below 0.01 and a log2 fold-change threshold of 1. PCA with hierarchical clustering of max-normalized trajectories of the 1000 most abundant clonotypes was used as exploratory dynamics analysis. The CD4 or CD8 phenotype of responding clones was assigned using the separately sequenced CD4+ and CD8+ repertoires. TCRdb itself trimmed the public reads at Q25 with fastp, ran MiXCR and retained productive beta chains. Identical CDR3 proteins give one entry, which carries the most common genes and DNA. The V and J calls were determined by TCRdb, not by the authors. This sample gives 90,000 to 120,000 distinct CDR3 sequences in total; around 10% of them show up just once. The ten largest account for approximately 40% of the sample.

Ficoll-Paque density gradient centrifugation was used to isolate PBMCs. What the study reported, not specific to this receptor: SARS-CoV-2 specificity was not confirmed for the second-wave clones peaking on day 37. Some responding clones were detected in pre-infection memory, which suggested that pre-existing cross-reactive memory T cells had joined the SARS-CoV-2 response. From day 15 to 85, contracting clones showed balanced CD4/CD8 phenotypes, whereas a second wave of clones that expanded from day 15 to 37 leaned towards CD4+. Only a couple of mild cases were covered by the study, and larger cohorts that include severe cases with pre-infection samples were considered necessary. Contracting CD4+ clones appeared mostly in the CM and EM memory subsets, whereas CD8+ clones were enriched in EMRA.

The specimen sequenced was PBMCs or a T cell subset sorted from them (not recorded which). This receptor was obtained from a man aged 18-30 years who had mild COVID-19 (a few samples of this study predate the infection). The sample titles of this study are shuffled in the database, so cell type and time point are left out; the donor was told from shared clones. This sequence uses TRBV7-9 and TRBJ1-5; no D gene call is confident. The CDR3 reads CASSSWTQPQHF. The DNA is as follows: TGTGCCAGCAGTTCATGGACCCAGCCCCAGCATTTT.